This TCR beta chain appears in the sequencing data of a study of cytomegalovirus exposure and HLA in healthy donors. CDR3 length equals 15 residues. Per germline, CDR1 MNHEY and CDR2 SVGAGI. V was pared by 6 bases and J by 1 base, with 7 bases of the junction left unmatched. The study ran its PCR with 60 Vbeta and 13 Jbeta primers. Profiling relied on immunoSEQ multiplex PCR, and the TCRdb table lists in-frame clones only, not all of them. Here the sample spans about 140,000 clones, approximately 82% being singletons. The receptor was isolated from a woman aged 40 to 50 in good health and CMV-seronegative. The sequenced sample was PBMCs. The rearrangement uses TRBV6-5 and TRBJ1-2; TRBD1 aligns across 8 bases. The CDR3 here is CASSPGQAINYGYTF. CDR3 in DNA: TGTGCCAGCAGCCCGGGACAGGCGATTAACTATGGCTACACCTTC.